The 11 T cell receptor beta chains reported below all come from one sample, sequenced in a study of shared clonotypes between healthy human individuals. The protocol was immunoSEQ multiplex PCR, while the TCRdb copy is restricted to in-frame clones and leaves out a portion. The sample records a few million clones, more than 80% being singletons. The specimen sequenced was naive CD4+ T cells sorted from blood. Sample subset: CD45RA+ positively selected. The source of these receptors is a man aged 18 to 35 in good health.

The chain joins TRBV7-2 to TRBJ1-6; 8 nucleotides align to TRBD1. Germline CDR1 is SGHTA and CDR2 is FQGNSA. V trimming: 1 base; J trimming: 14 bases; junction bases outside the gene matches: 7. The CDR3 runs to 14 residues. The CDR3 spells CASSLGGQAITLHF. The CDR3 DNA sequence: TGTGCCAGCAGCTTAGGGGGACAGGCGATAACCCTCCACTTT. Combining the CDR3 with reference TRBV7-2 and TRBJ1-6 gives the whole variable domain GAGVSQSPSNKVTEKGKDVELRCDPISGHTALYWYRQSLGQGLEFLIYFQGNSAPDKSGLPSDRFSAERTGGSVSTLTIQRTQQEDSAVYLCASSLGGQAITLHFGNGTRLTVT.

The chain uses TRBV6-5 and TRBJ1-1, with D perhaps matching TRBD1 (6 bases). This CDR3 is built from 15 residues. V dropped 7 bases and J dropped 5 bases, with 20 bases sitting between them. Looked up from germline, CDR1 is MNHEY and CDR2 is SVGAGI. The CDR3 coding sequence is TGTGCCAGCATCCCCGCGGGGAGGGGGTCGACTGAAGCTTTCTTT. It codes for CASIPAGRGSTEAFF.

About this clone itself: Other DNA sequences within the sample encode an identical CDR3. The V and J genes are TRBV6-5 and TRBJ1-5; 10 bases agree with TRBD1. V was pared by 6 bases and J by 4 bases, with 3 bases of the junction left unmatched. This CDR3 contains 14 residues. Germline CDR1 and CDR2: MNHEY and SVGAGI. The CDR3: CASRTGQGNQPQHF. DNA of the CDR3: TGTGCCAGCAGGACGGGACAGGGGAATCAGCCCCAGCATTTT.

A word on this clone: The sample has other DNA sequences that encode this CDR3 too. CDR3 region: CASSTTGTGELFF. The CDR3 bases are TGTGCCAGCTCAACTACGGGGACCGGGGAGCTGTTTTTT. J is TRBJ2-2 and V is TRBV18; maybe TRBD2 (5 bases). The germline gives CDR1 KGHSH, CDR2 LQKENI. V lost 5 bases and J 5 bases, leaving 9 bases between the germline ends. The CDR3 is 13 residues long.

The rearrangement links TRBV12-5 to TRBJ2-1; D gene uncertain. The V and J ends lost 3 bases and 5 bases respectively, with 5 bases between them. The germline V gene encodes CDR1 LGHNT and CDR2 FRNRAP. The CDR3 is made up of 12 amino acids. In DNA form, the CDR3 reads TGTGCTAGTGGTTTTGAGGACAATGAGCAGTTCTTC. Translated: CASGFEDNEQFF.

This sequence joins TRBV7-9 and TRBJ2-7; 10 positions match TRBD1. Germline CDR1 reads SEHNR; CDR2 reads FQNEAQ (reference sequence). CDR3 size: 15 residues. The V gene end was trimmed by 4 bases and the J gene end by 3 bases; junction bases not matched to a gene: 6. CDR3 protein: CASSWTGGPSYEQYF. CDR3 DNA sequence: TGTGCCAGCAGCTGGACAGGGGGTCCTAGCTACGAGCAGTACTTC.

CDR3 loop: CASNLKETQYF. In DNA, the CDR3 is TGTGCCAGCAACCTAAAAGAGACCCAGTACTTC. The chain couples TRBV6-1 to TRBJ2-5; D is unclear. Germline loops: CDR1 MNHNS, CDR2 SASEGT. This CDR3 has 11 residues. V gave up 7 bases and J gave up 3 bases, with 6 bases separating them.

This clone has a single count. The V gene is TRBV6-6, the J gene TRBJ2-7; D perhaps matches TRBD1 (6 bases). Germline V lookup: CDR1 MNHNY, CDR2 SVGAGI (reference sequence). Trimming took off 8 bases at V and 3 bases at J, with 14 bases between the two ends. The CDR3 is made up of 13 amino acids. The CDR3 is CASRGGPGYEQYF. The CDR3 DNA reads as TGTGCCAGCCGTGGGGGCCCCGGCTACGAGCAGTACTTC.

The CDR3 sequence is CASSSNRGTQETQYF. The CDR3 DNA reads TGTGCCAGCAGCTCCAACAGGGGGACCCAAGAGACCCAGTACTTC. This rearrangement joins TRBV11-2 to TRBJ2-5; 8 bases are a match to TRBD1. The germline V gene encodes CDR1 SGHAT and CDR2 FQNNGV. The junction had 5 bases not matched to a gene; V was cut back by 4 bases and J by 1 base. The CDR3 sequence is 15 residues long.

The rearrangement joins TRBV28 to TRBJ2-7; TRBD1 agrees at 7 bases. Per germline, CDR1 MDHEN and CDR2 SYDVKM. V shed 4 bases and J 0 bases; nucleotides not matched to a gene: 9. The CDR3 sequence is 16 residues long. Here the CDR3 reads CASSSRQGYPSYEQYF. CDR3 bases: TGTGCCAGCAGTTCGAGACAGGGTTACCCCTCCTACGAGCAGTACTTC.

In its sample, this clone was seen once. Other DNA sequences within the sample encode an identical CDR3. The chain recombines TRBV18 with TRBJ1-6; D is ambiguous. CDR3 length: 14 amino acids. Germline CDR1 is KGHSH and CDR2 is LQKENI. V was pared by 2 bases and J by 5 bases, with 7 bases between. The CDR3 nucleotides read TGTGCCAGCTCACCATCCAGTAATAATTCACCCCTCCACTTT. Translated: CASSPSSNNSPLHF.